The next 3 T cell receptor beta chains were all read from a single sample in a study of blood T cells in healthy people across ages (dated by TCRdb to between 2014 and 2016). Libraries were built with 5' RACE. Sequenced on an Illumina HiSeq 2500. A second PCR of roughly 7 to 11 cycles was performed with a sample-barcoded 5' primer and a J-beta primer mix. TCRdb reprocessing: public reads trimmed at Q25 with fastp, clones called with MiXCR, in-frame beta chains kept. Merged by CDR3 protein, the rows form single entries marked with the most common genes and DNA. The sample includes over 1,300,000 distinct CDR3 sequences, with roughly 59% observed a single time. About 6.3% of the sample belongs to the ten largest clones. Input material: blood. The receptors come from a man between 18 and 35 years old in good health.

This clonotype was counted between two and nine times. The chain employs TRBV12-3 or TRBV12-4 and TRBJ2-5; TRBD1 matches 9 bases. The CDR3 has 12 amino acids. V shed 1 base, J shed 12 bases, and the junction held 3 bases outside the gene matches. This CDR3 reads CASSLGGTGKYF. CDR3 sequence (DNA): TGTGCCAGCAGTTTAGGAGGGACAGGGAAGTACTTC.

The CDR3 loop is CASSENPPDTQYF. The CDR3 bases are TGTGCCAGCAGTGAGAATCCCCCAGATACGCAGTATTTT. V and J are TRBV25-1 and TRBJ2-3; D uncertain. This CDR3 has 13 amino acids. Looked up from germline, CDR1 is MGHDK and CDR2 is SYGVNS. V was cut by 3 bases and J by 4 bases, with 8 bases left in between.

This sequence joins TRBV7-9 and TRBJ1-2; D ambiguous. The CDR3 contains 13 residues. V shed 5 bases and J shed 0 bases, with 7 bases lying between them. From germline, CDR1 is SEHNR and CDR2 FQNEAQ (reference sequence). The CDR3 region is CASSLQANYGYTF. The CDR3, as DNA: TGTGCCAGCAGCCTCCAGGCTAACTATGGCTACACCTTC. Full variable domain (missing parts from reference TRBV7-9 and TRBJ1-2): DTGVSQNPRHKITKRGQNVTFRCDPISEHNRLYWYRQTLGQGPEFLTYFQNEAQLEKSRLLSDRFSAERPKGSFSTLEIQRTEQGDSAMYLCASSLQANYGYTFGSGTRLTVV.